A selection of T cell receptor beta chains follows, all from one sample in a study of CD8+CD57+ T cells in acquired aplastic anemia. TCRdb reanalysed the reads using MiXCR and keeps one entry per CDR3 protein. Among hundreds of thousands of distinct CDR3 sequences listed, about a third were seen once. Sequencing input: sorted CD4+, CD8+, or CD8+CD57+ T cells (not recorded which) from PBMCs. All receptors derive from a human donor with aplastic anemia. Each CDR3 is given with its conserved first and last residue. D genes are given only for firm matches.

TRBD2	TRBV19	CASSKPGLPRETQYF
-	TRBV19	CASRDGSGYYGYTF
TRBD1	TRBV5-5	CASSSFGQGAAGELFF
-	TRBV2	CASSEQTYEQYF
-	TRBV4-2	CASSHDRTLNTEAFF
-	TRBV5-1	CASSSSGLTDTQYF
-	TRBV20-1	CSAGPPTGRTDTQYF
-	TRBV19	CASGTGHDEAFF
-	TRBV4-1	CASSQERVAANYGYTF
TRBD2	TRBV5-1	CASRDIAGGYNEQFF
TRBD1	TRBV10-3	CAIRGQGWFAEAFF
-	TRBV7-9	CASSLEAANTEAFF
-	TRBV9	CASSVDADRDRGLFF
-	TRBV5-1	CASSLGLGFQPQHF
-	TRBV9	CASSVGQYEQFF
TRBD2	TRBV11-2	CASSREAGGPPSTDTQYF
TRBD2	TRBV10-2	CASSGTSGATQYF
-	TRBV4-2	CASSQSQTESNYGYTF
-	TRBV20-1	CSARDRNTIYF
TRBD1	TRBV10-3	CAISDADRGYNQPQHF
-	TRBV4-2	CASSPEGTLNTEAFF
-	TRBV10-3	CAISEFTGEAFF
-	TRBV5-5	CASSLGQATNEKLFF
-	TRBV2	CASSEQVGTEAFF
TRBD1	TRBV20-1	CSASDGQGTADTQYF
TRBD1	TRBV7-6	CASSPDRGPNSPLHF
-	TRBV7-9	CASSLEGGDTDTQYF
-	TRBV25-1	CASTGDALYLTNEQFF
-	TRBV9	CASSVDSGEDQPQHF
-	TRBV7-2	CASSLAGQGVNSPLHF
TRBD1	TRBV6-5	CASSSSDRGGNQPQHF
-	TRBV15	CATSRRAQGTSTDTQYF
-	TRBV10-2	CASSVGQNDGYTF
TRBD1	TRBV29-1	CSLMWGQMGTQYF
-	TRBV7-6	CASRLREEQYF
TRBD1	TRBV20-1	CSASKVTGNEQFF
TRBD1	TRBV3-1	CASSRTGLDEKLFF
-	TRBV20-1	CSFNRRKGYTF
TRBD1	TRBV29-1	CSVVGTGEWGNQPQHF
-	TRBV24-1	CATSDGTEWRNTGELFF
-	TRBV30	CAWSVLGAGGYTF
-	TRBV24-1	CATSDPWEVDGRGYTF
TRBD1	TRBV19	CASTPPLPGTGGYNEQFF
-	TRBV7-8	CASSLAQSSNQPQHF
TRBD2	TRBV11-1	CASSLGVLGGSEYNEQFF
TRBD2	TRBV6-1	CASSERGGTDTQYF
-	TRBV11-2	CASSSGPGFNSPLHF
-	TRBV2	CASSPGRAFSPLHF
TRBD1	TRBV7-2	CASSTGTGYLGYTF
-	TRBV7-2	CASSLGGGGYTF
TRBD2	TRBV2	CASVGLEVPYEQYF
TRBD1	TRBV7-9	CASTSRGAEKLFF
-	TRBV2	CASSPEQNYGYTF
-	TRBV5-4	CASSLPGRNNEQFF
-	TRBV3-1	CASSQVGTRDTQYF
-	TRBV10-3	CATKRGGDNSPLHF
-	TRBV5-6	CASSLEQGADTQYF